This TCR beta chain was profiled in a study of CD8 T cells in Susac syndrome. Study overall: Patients with Susac syndrome were therapy-naive, on corticosteroids, or on intravenous immunoglobulin alone at blood draw.

V shed 1 base, J shed 4 bases, and the junction held 5 bases outside the gene matches. CDR1 is LNHNV, CDR2 YYDKDF, per germline (reference sequence). The CDR3 consists of 15 residues. TEMRA cells were FACS-enriched, and CD8+ and CD4+ T cells were isolated negatively. The authors reverse transcribed roughly 0.5 to 1 ug RNA with random hexamers. Multiplex immunoSEQ PCR targeted 54 Vbeta and 13 Jbeta TCR beta segments. MiXCR, applied by TCRdb to the immunoSEQ multiplex PCR reads, yields one record per CDR3 protein. The sample holds some 170,000 distinct CDR3 sequences, 90% to 95% seen once. This sequence originates from a human donor with Susac syndrome. V and J are TRBV15 and TRBJ2-7; 9 nucleotides match TRBD1. The sample comprised CD4+ T cells from PBMCs. The CDR3 is CATSRGDRASYEQYF. In DNA, the CDR3 is TGTGCCACCAGCAGAGGGGACAGGGCTTCATACGAGCAGTACTTC.